What follows describes a single TCR beta chain. Its antigen is undetermined. The CDR3 extends over 14 amino acids. J gave up 2 bases and V 3 bases, and 4 bases lay outside the gene matches. CDR1 is KGHSH, CDR2 LQKENI, per germline. The source of the sample is a study of cytomegalovirus exposure and HLA in healthy donors. Across the study: Early released data had approximately 86 million unique TCRs, all coming from HLA-typed donors. Regarding the study as a whole: TCR beta V- and J-gene trimming was later associated with a missense DCLRE1C variant. According to the study, 150 to 200 TCR beta chains were cytomegalovirus-associated.

The PCR employed 60 Vbeta primers together with 13 Jbeta primers. Profiled with immunoSEQ multiplex PCR; TCRdb holds only in-frame clones, not every one. The profile shows roughly 100,000 clones, approximately 79% of them singletons. Nominally healthy donors provided the samples, though records likely missed some immune exposures. The chain is built from TRBV18 and TRBJ2-7; 7 nucleotides agree with TRBD1. This clonotype was sampled from a woman aged 40 to 50 in good health and CMV-seronegative. The sequencing input was PBMCs. For the CDR3, the DNA is TGTGCCAGCTCACCTGGGACAGAGACCTACGAGCAGTACTTC. Translated: CASSPGTETYEQYF.